These 7 T cell receptor beta chains were all obtained from the same sample, sequenced in a study of T cell responses to AZD1222 COVID-19 vaccine (dated by TCRdb to about 2021). The library was made by the immunoSEQ multiplex PCR assay. Held by TCRdb, this immuneACCESS table contains in-frame sequences only and omits some clones. Under half of the omission traces to an unresolved V gene where checked; the cause of the rest is unknown. The sample table records 80,000 to 90,000 clones; roughly nine tenths of these occur just once. Of the sample, approximately 2% is held by the ten largest clones. The time point label here, explained by the study, means: baseline before first vaccination. The specimen was peripheral blood, collected on day 0 of AZD1222 vaccination. The receptors were sampled from an adult in good health.

The chain has TRBV7-8 and TRBJ1-5, with 7 positions matching TRBD1. The CDR3 is 14 amino acids. Germline values: CDR1 SGHVS, CDR2 FQNEAQ. V lost 2 bases, J lost 5 bases, and 3 bases stayed unmatched. Here the CDR3 reads CASSLRGGHQPQHF. Written as DNA, the CDR3 is TGTGCCAGCAGCTTAAGAGGGGGCCATCAGCCCCAGCATTTT. Full variable domain (outside the CDR3, taken from reference TRBV7-8 and TRBJ1-5): GAGVSQSPRYKVAKRGQDVALRCDPISGHVSLFWYQQALGQGPEFLTYFQNEAQLDKSGLPSDRFFAERPEGSVSTLKIQRTQQEDSAVYLCASSLRGGHQPQHFGDGTRLSIL.

This chain uses TRBV3-1 (or the pseudogene TRBV3-2) with TRBJ2-5; D is possibly TRBD2 (6 bases). Germline loops: CDR1 LGHDT, CDR2 YNNKEL (reference sequence). The CDR3 consists of 15 residues. V lost 4 bases and J lost 2, with 14 bases in between. The CDR3 DNA reads as TGTGCCAGCAGCCGCGGCGCGGGAACGCAAGAGACCCAGTACTTC. It yields the protein CASSRGAGTQETQYF.

This chain links TRBV2 with TRBJ1-4; a weak D match, TRBD1 (5 bases). The CDR3 contains 12 residues. Germline values: CDR1 SNHLY, CDR2 FYNNEI. Trimming removed 4 bases from V and 9 bases from J, with 9 bases in between. The CDR3 reads CASSGSGKKLFF. CDR3 bases: TGTGCCAGCAGTGGGTCAGGGAAAAAACTGTTTTTT.

The rearrangement uses TRBV30 and TRBJ1-1, with D maybe TRBD1 (5 bases). The CDR3 runs to 16 residues. The germline V gene has CDR1 GTSNPN and CDR2 SVGIG (reference sequence). V shed 1 base and J shed 9 bases, with 24 bases lying between them. CDR3 protein: CAWSGALRAQGGKAFF. CDR3 DNA sequence: TGTGCCTGGAGTGGAGCTCTTCGGGCGCAGGGAGGTAAAGCTTTCTTT.

The chain joins TRBV6-2 or TRBV6-3 to TRBJ2-7; D is undetermined. The length of the CDR3 is 14 residues. The V end was cut by 5 bases, the J end by 5 bases, with 16 bases between. In germline, CDR1 is MNHEY, CDR2 SVGEGT. This chain's CDR3 is CASSKESTRNEQYF. The CDR3 DNA reads TGTGCCAGCAGTAAGGAGAGCACCCGGAACGAGCAGTACTTC.

The chain is built from TRBV19 and TRBJ1-2; a possible D gene is TRBD1 (6 bases). The ends were cut back, 7 bases at V and 4 bases at J, with 16 bases in the middle. This CDR3 region has 14 residues. Germline loops: CDR1 LNHDA, CDR2 SQIVND (reference sequence). This CDR3 is CASTYGMGAYGYTF. CDR3 in DNA: TGTGCCAGTACCTATGGGATGGGGGCCTATGGCTACACCTTC.

This chain connects TRBV9 to TRBJ1-5; tentatively, D is TRBD1 (6 bases). CDR1 and CDR2 (germline): SGDLS, YYNGEE. V dropped 3 bases and J dropped 7 bases, with 11 bases sitting between them. CDR3 size: 13 residues. The CDR3 DNA reads TGTGCCAGCAGCGGGGACACGCGGCAGCCCCAGCATTTT. Its translation is CASSGDTRQPQHF. Supplemented by reference TRBV9 and TRBJ1-5, the full variable domain reads DSGVTQTPKHLITATGQRVTLRCSPRSGDLSVYWYQQSLDQGLQFLIQYYNGEERAKGNILERFSAQQFPDLHSELNLSSLELGDSALYFCASSGDTRQPQHFGDGTRLSIL.